These 7 T cell receptor beta chains originate from one sample sequenced in a study of molecular identifiers for immune sequencing clone quantification. A single record per CDR3 protein comes from TCRdb applying MiXCR to the PCR reads. The data show 80,000 to 130,000 distinct CDR3 sequences, with roughly a third seen just once and under 5.5% held by the top ten. Specimen: naive CD8+ T cells from blood, with Jurkat cell RNA spiked in. Subset specified: FACS-sorted CD8+CD4-CCR7+CD45RA+ naive T cells. These receptors were collected from a human donor in good health. Some libraries in this study had Jurkat cell RNA spiked in.

As concerns this clonotype: A much larger clone lies one base from this, so it may be a read error. It is likely a read error, because the conserved phenylalanine at the end of the CDR3 is missing. The chain couples TRBV5-1 to TRBJ1-1, with 8 nucleotides matching TRBD1. The CDR3 length is 13 residues. Trimming removed 5 bases from V and 4 bases from J; junction bases left unmatched: 4. Per germline, CDR1 SGHRS and CDR2 YFSETQ. The CDR3 sequence is CASRPTGATEAFS. The CDR3 DNA follows: TGCGCCAGCAGGCCGACAGGGGCCACTGAAGCTTTCTCT.

By sample share, this clonotype is large. CDR3 in amino acids: CASSLGGGRSDTQYF. CDR3 coding DNA: TGTGCCAGCAGCTTAGGTGGCGGGAGATCTGATACGCAGTATTTT. The chain is built from TRBV7-6 and TRBJ2-3, with 7 bases fitting TRBD2. With 1 base clipped from V and 6 bases from J, the junction kept 7 bases outside the gene matches. The CDR3 runs 15 residues. CDR1 is SGHVS, CDR2 FNYEAQ, per germline.

This clonotype came up a few times. The CDR3 sequence: CASTYPTANYGYTF. The CDR3 DNA sequence: TGTGCCAGCACCTATCCGACAGCTAACTATGGCTACACCTTC. The rearrangement joins TRBV28 to TRBJ1-2; possible D gene TRBD1, 5 bases. This CDR3 is 14 amino acids long. CDR1 is MDHEN and CDR2 is SYDVKM in the germline V gene. Trimming shortened V by 7 bases and J by 0 bases, and 12 bases separated the two germline ends.

Of note for this clonotype: A much larger clone sits a single nucleotide away, making a read error possible. The J gene is TRBJ2-5, the V gene TRBV11-2; TRBD2 matches 11 bases. Germline V gene lookup returns CDR1 SGHAT and CDR2 FQNNGV. The CDR3 is 17 residues long. The CDR3: CASSLGLAGGAQEPQYF. The CDR3 bases are TGTGCCAGCAGCTTAGGTCTAGCGGGAGGCGCTCAAGAGCCCCAGTACTTC.

This clonotype has just one count. One junction end does not reproduce the germline sequence, and a read error may be involved. This sequence joins TRBV19 and TRBJ2-7; 7 bases are shared with TRBD2. The CDR3 runs to 15 residues. Germline values: CDR1 LNHDA, CDR2 SQIVND (reference sequence). This CDR3 reads CASSPSGGRTYAQYF. The CDR3 nucleotides are TGTGCCAGTAGTCCTAGCGGCGGACGGACCTACGCGCAGTACTTC. The whole variable domain, remainder taken from reference TRBV19 and TRBJ2-7, is DGGITQSPKYLFRKEGQNVTLSCEQNLNHDAMYWYRQDPGQGLRLIYYSQIVNDFQKGDIAEGYSVSREKKESFPLTVTSAQKNPTAFYLCASSPSGGRTYAQYFGPGTRLTVT.

The genes are TRBV6-5 and TRBJ2-3, with no clear D. CDR1 and CDR2 from the germline V gene are MNHEY and SVGAGI. The CDR3 loop spans 11 amino acids. Trimming cost V 2 bases and J 8 bases, with 5 bases left between them. CDR3 bases: TGTGCCAGCAGTTACCTTTTTACGCAGTATTTT. Its translation: CASSYLFTQYF.

In regard to this clonotype: This may come from a read error, since a much larger clone is one base off. The J gene is TRBJ1-5, the V gene TRBV28; the D is unclear. Germline CDR1 MDHEN, CDR2 SYDVKM. The CDR3 is 14 residues long. The CDR3 spells CASSPAAGNQPQQF. The CDR3 bases are TGTGCCAGCAGTCCCGCCGCCGGCAATCAGCCCCAGCAGTTT.